This T cell receptor beta chain was retrieved from a study of T cell changes during pregnancy in multiple sclerosis (dated by TCRdb to 2018 to 2020). Study-level background: The study looked at changes in the T cell repertoire across pregnancy in women with multiple sclerosis.

Inclusive of the bounding cysteine and phenylalanine, the CDR3 is 16 residues long. The retained sequence is limited to the CDR3, 48 bases, with the frame set at the first base. CDR1 and CDR2, per the germline V gene (reference sequence), are MNHEY and SMNVEV. V is cut by 4 bases and J by 1 base, and the space between the germline ends is 13 bases. As for this clone: What this receptor recognizes is not known. The input lacks base qualities; no much larger clone sits a single base away.

The library was generated by the immunoSEQ multiplex PCR assay. TCRdb stores this immuneACCESS table with in-frame sequences only. Part of the clones is absent; in the studies checked, under half of the shortfall reflects unresolved V genes, and no reason is known for the rest. Counted in this sample were around 56,000 clones; around 85% of them appeared once. The ten largest clones take up approximately 0.4% of the sample. This clonotype originated in a female donor with multiple sclerosis, enrolled in a pregnancy study. This material consisted of CD4+ T cells from peripheral blood mononuclear cells, taken in the third trimester of pregnancy. The sequence joins TRBV27 to TRBJ2-2; a tentative D call is TRBD1 (5 bases match). This receptor has the CDR3 CASSSPMGQNTGELFF. The nucleotide sequence reads as follows: TGTGCCAGCAGTTCTCCAATGGGGCAGAACACCGGGGAGCTGTTTTTT.